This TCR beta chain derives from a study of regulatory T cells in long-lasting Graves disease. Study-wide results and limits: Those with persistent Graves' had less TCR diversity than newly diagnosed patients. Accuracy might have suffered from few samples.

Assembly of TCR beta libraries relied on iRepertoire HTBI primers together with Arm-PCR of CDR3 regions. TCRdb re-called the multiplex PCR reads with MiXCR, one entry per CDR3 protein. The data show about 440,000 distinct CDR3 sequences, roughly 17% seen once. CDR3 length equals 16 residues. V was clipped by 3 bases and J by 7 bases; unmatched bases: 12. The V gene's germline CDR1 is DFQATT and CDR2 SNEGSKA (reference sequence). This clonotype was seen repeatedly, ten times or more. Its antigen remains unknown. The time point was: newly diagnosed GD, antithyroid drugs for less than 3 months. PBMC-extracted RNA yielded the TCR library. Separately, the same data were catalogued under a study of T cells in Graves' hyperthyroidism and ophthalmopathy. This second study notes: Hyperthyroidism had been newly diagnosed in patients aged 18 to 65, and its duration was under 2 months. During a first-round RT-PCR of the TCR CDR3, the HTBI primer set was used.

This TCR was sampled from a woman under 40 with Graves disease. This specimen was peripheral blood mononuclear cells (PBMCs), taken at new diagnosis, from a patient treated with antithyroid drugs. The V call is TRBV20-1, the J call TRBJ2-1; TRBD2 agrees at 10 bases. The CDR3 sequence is CSASNFLAGVRNEQFF. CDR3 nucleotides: TGCAGTGCTAGCAACTTTCTAGCGGGAGTACGAAATGAGCAGTTCTTC.